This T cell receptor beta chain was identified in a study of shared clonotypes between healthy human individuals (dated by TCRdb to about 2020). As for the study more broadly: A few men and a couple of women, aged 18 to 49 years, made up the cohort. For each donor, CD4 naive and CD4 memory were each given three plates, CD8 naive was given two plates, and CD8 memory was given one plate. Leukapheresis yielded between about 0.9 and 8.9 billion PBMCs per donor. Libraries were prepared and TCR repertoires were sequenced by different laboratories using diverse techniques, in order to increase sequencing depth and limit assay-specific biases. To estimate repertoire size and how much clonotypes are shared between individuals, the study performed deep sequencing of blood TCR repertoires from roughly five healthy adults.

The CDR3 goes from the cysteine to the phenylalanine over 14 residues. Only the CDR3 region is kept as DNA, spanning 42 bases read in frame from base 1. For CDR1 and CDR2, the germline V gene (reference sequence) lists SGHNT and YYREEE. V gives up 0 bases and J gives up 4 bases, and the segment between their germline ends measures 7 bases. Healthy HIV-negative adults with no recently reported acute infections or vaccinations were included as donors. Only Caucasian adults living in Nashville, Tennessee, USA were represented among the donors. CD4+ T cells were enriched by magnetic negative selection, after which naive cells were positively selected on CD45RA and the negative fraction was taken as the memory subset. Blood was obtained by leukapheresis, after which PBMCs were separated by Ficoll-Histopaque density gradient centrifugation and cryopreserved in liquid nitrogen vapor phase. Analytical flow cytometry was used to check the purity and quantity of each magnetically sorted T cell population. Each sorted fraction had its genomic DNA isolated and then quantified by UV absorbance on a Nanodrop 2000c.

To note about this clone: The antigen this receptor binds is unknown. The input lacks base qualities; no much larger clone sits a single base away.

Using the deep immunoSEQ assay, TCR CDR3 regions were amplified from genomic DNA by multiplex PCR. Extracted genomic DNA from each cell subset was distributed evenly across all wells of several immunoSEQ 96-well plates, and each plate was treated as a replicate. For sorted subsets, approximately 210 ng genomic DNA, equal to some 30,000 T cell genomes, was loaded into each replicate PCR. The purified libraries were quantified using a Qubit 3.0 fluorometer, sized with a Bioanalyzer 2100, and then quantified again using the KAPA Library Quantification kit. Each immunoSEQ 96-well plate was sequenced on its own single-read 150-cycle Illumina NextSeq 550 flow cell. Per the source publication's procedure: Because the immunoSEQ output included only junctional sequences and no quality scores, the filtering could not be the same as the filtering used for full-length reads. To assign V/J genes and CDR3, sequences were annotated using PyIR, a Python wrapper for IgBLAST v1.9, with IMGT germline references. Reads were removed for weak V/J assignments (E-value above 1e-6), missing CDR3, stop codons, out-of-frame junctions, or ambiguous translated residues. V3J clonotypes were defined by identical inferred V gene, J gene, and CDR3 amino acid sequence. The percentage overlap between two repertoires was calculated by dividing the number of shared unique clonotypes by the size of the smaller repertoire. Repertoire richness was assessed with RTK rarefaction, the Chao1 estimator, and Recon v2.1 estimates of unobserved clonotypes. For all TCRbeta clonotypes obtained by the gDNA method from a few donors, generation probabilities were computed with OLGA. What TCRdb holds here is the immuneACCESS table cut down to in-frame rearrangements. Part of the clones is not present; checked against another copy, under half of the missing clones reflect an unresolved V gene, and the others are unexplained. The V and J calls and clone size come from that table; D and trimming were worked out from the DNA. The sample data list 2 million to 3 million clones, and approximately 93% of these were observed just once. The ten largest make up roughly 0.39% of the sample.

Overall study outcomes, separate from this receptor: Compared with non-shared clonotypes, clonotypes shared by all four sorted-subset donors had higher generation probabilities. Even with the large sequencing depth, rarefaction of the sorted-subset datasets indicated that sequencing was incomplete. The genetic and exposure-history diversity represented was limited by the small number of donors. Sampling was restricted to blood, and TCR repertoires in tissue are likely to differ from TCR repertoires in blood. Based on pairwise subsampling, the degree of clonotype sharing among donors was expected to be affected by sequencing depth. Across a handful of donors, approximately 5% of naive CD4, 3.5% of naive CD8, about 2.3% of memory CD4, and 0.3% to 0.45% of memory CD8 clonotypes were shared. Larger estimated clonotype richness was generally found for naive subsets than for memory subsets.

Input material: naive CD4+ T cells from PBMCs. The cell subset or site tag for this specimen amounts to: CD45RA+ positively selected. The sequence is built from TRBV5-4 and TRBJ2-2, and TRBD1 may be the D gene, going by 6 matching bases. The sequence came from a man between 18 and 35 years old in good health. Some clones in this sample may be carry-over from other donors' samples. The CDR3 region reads CASSLARGTGELFF. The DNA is TGTGCCAGCAGCTTGGCCAGGGGCACCGGGGAGCTGTTTTTT. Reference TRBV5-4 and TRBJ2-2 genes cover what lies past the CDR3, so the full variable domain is ETGVTQSPTHLIKTRGQQVTLRCSSQSGHNTVSWYQQALGQGPQFIFQYYREEENGRGNFPPRFSGLQFPNYSSELNVNALELDDSALYLCASSLARGTGELFFGEGSRLTVL.